Presented here are 10 T cell receptor beta chains from one specimen sequenced in a study of cytomegalovirus exposure and HLA in healthy donors. The PCR employed 60 Vbeta primers together with 13 Jbeta primers. The assay was immunoSEQ multiplex PCR, and TCRdb's table has in-frame clones only and misses some. The data show under 110,000 clones, with 75% to 85% seen just once and about 1.6% held by the top ten. The sample consisted of PBMCs. These receptors were obtained from a man aged 50-59 years in good health and CMV-seronegative.

The chain carries TRBV4-1 and TRBJ1-5; TRBD1 might be the D (6 bases). The V and J ends lost 1 base and 7 bases respectively, with 11 bases between them. Germline V gene lookup returns CDR1 MGHRA and CDR2 YSYEKL. The CDR3 consists of 14 residues. The CDR3 reads CASSQAQGIQPQHF. The CDR3 nucleotides read TGCGCCAGCAGCCAAGCGCAGGGGATCCAGCCCCAGCATTTT.

This clone was counted only a few times. The chain is built from TRBV6-6 and TRBJ2-3, with 8 bases that match TRBD2. The CDR3 runs 15 residues. V was clipped by 6 bases and J by 3 bases; unmatched bases: 8. Per germline, CDR1 MNHNY and CDR2 SVGAGI (reference sequence). The CDR3 here is CASSTRGTRTDTQYF. CDR3 sequence (DNA): TGTGCCAGCAGCACCCGAGGGACTAGGACAGATACGCAGTATTTT.

The rearrangement joins TRBV11-2 to TRBJ1-1, with D possibly TRBD1 on 5 matching bases. Germline assignment: CDR1 SGHAT and CDR2 FQNNGV. The CDR3 is 15 residues long. Deletions cut 6 bases from V and 4 bases from J, with 18 bases between. CDR3 sequence: CASRRSSGSGTEAFF. The CDR3 DNA follows: TGTGCCAGCAGGCGATCCTCAGGGTCAGGCACTGAAGCTTTCTTT. Supplemented by reference TRBV11-2 and TRBJ1-1, the full variable domain reads EAGVAQSPRYKIIEKRQSVAFWCNPISGHATLYWYQQILGQGPKLLIQFQNNGVVDDSQLPKDRFSAERLKGVDSTLKIQPAKLEDSAVYLCASRRSSGSGTEAFFGQGTRLTVV.

The chain uses TRBV10-3 and TRBJ1-1; D ambiguous. The germline V gene has CDR1 ENHRY and CDR2 SYGVKD. The CDR3 spans 12 residues. The ends were cut back, 6 bases at V and 6 bases at J, with 11 bases in the middle. The CDR3 loop reads CAIRNGNAEAFF. CDR3 in DNA: TGTGCCATCAGGAACGGTAACGCTGAAGCTTTCTTT.

J is TRBJ2-7 and V is TRBV28, with TRBD1 identical over 7 bases. From germline, CDR1 is MDHEN and CDR2 SYDVKM. This CDR3 has 14 residues. V shed 5 bases and J 2 bases; nucleotides not matched to a gene: 6. For the CDR3, the DNA is TGTGCCAGCAGTAGGGGGCTCCGCCCCTACGAGCAGTACTTC. This sequence encodes CASSRGLRPYEQYF.

The rearrangement uses TRBV5-1 and TRBJ2-3, with 9 bases aligning to TRBD2. The CDR3 has 17 amino acids. V gave up 0 bases and J gave up 2 bases; unmatched junction bases: 7. Germline loops: CDR1 SGHRS, CDR2 YFSETQ. The chain's CDR3 is CASSLDGLAISTDTQYF. In DNA form, the CDR3 reads TGCGCCAGCAGCTTGGATGGACTAGCGATTTCCACAGATACGCAGTATTTT.

This clone was seen only once. The chain links TRBV18 to TRBJ1-3; no definite D call. From germline, CDR1 is KGHSH and CDR2 LQKENI. The V end lost 3 bases, the J end lost 0 bases, and 12 bases lay between the germline ends. The CDR3 has 16 residues. The CDR3: CASSPIQSNSGNTIYF. CDR3 bases: TGTGCCAGCTCACCTATACAGAGTAACTCTGGAAACACCATATATTTT.

The chain links TRBV18 to TRBJ1-1; perhaps TRBD1 as D (5 bases). V shed 4 bases and J shed 3 bases, with 12 bases lying between them. CDR3 length equals 14 residues. Germline CDR1 and CDR2: KGHSH and LQKENI. The DNA of the CDR3 is TGTGCCAGCTCACGGGGCGGGGGTCACACTGAAGCTTTCTTT. It specifies CASSRGGGHTEAFF.

The chain employs TRBV5-4 and TRBJ1-2; TRBD1 might be the D (6 bases). Trimming cost V 2 bases and J 6 bases, with 11 bases left between them. The germline CDR1 and CDR2 sequences are SGHNT and YYREEE (reference sequence). The CDR3 loop spans 13 amino acids. The DNA of the CDR3 is TGTGCCAGCAGCTTAAACAGGGCGGATGGCTACACCTTC. It specifies CASSLNRADGYTF.

The rearrangement links TRBV6-1 to TRBJ1-2, with D perhaps TRBD1 (5 bases). Trimming stripped 1 base from V and 7 bases from J, with 10 bases between. The CDR3 loop spans 13 amino acids. Germline assignment: CDR1 MNHNS and CDR2 SASEGT. This chain's CDR3 is CASSEVAGFGYTF. CDR3 DNA: TGTGCCAGCAGTGAAGTGGCAGGGTTTGGCTACACCTTC.